Presented here are 32 T cell receptor beta chains from one specimen sequenced in a study of blood T cell repertoires in COVID-19. Data came from immunoSEQ multiplex PCR; TCRdb stores just in-frame clones and leaves some out. The sample has 25,000 to 35,000 clones, roughly nine tenths seen once. Specimen: peripheral blood. The source of these receptors is a human donor with active COVID-19. The donor label of this sample is uncertain.

By frequency in the sample, this clone is medium-sized. The V gene is TRBV1, the J gene TRBJ1-1. TRBV1 is flagged as a pseudogene. CDR3 length: 19 amino acids. The DNA for the CDR3 is TGCACCAGCAGCCAAGACAGGAGCAATGGGTGGAGGCTCGGCACTGAAGCTTTCTTT. It codes for CTSSQDRSNGWRLGTEAFF.

This clone appeared a few times. V gene TRBV5-5 combines with J gene TRBJ2-7, with TRBD1 as a possible D gene (5 bases). This CDR3 contains 13 residues. The V gene's germline CDR1 is SGHKS and CDR2 YYEKEE (reference sequence). V lost 0 bases and J lost 12, with 16 bases in between. The CDR3 DNA reads TGTGCCAGCAGCTTGGAGTTCCTTCAGGGTTTGTACTTC. Its translation is CASSLEFLQGLYF.

The V call is TRBV28, the J call TRBJ2-7; a weak D match, TRBD1 (6 bases). The V and J ends lost 6 bases and 4 bases respectively, with 19 bases between them. Per germline, CDR1 MDHEN and CDR2 SYDVKM. This CDR3 spans 15 amino acids. For the CDR3, the DNA is TGTGCCAGCAGAGGGAGACAGGTACTTTTTTACGAGCAGTACTTC. Translated: CASRGRQVLFYEQYF.

The chain joins TRBV11-3 to TRBJ2-3; 14 nucleotides agree with TRBD2. J was trimmed by 6 bases and V by 2 bases; bases with no gene match: 10. The CDR3 is made up of 18 amino acids. Germline V gene sequence: CDR1 SGHNT, CDR2 YENEEA. Written as DNA, the CDR3 is TGTGCCAGCAGCTTACCGAACGGACTAGCGGGAGGTGGGGATACGCAGTATTTT. Protein: CASSLPNGLAGGGDTQYF.

This clone was detected only once. V is TRBV19 and J is TRBJ1-1; weak D call: TRBD1 (5 bases). The germline CDR1 and CDR2 sequences are LNHDA and SQIVND (reference sequence). V shed 4 bases and J shed 0 bases, with 24 bases lying between them. The CDR3 spans 19 residues. In DNA, the CDR3 is TGTGCCAGTAGTAGGGTGATAGAACACGTCGAAGGGGTGAACACTGAAGCTTTCTTT. Its protein is CASSRVIEHVEGVNTEAFF. Variable domain in full (rest from reference TRBV19 and TRBJ1-1): DGGITQSPKYLFRKEGQNVTLSCEQNLNHDAMYWYRQDPGQGLRLIYYSQIVNDFQKGDIAEGYSVSREKKESFPLTVTSAQKNPTAFYLCASSRVIEHVEGVNTEAFFGQGTRLTVV.

The chain is built from TRBV4-1 and TRBJ2-7; D might be TRBD1 (6 bases). The germline V and J ends were trimmed by 4 bases and 3 bases, with 16 bases remaining between them. Germline V gene data show CDR1 as MGHRA and CDR2 as YSYEKL. The CDR3 is made up of 15 amino acids. The CDR3, as DNA: TGCGCCAGCAGCCCCCGACAGGACCTCAACTACGAGCAGTACTTC. It encodes CASSPRQDLNYEQYF.

The chain carries TRBV21-1 and TRBJ1-6; TRBD1 is the table's D call and was not checked against the DNA. TRBV21-1 has pseudogene status. The CDR3 runs to 18 residues. The DNA for the CDR3 is TGTGCCAGCAGCGAACCGGGACAGAGGGCCCACGGGTATTCACCCCTCCACTTT. This encodes CASSEPGQRAHGYSPLHF.

The chain uses TRBV7-8 and TRBJ2-2; D gene ambiguous. Germline V gives CDR1 SGHVS, CDR2 FQNEAQ. The CDR3 has 12 amino acids. Deletions cut 7 bases from V and 8 bases from J, with 11 bases between. The CDR3 here is CASTRHLGELFF. The CDR3 DNA reads as TGTGCCAGCACCCGCCACTTAGGGGAGCTGTTTTTT.

This clone was detected only once. CDR3: CASSQTGPLNEKLFF. For the CDR3, the DNA is TGTGCCAGCTCACAAACAGGGCCCCTTAATGAAAAACTGTTTTTT. V is TRBV18 and J is TRBJ1-4; maybe TRBD1 (6 bases). V lost 4 bases to trimming and J lost 4 bases, with 13 bases between them. Per germline, CDR1 KGHSH and CDR2 LQKENI. This CDR3 has 15 amino acids.

The rearrangement links TRBV12-1 to TRBJ1-1; the table's D call of TRBD1 was not tested on the DNA. TRBV12-1 is marked as a pseudogene. The CDR3 is made up of 15 amino acids. In nucleotides, the CDR3 is TGTGCCAGCAGCACCGGGACTCAGGGGGACACTGAAGCTTTCTTT. Protein: CASSTGTQGDTEAFF.

The chain joins TRBV23-1 to TRBJ1-4, with TRBD1 as a possible D gene (6 bases). TRBV23-1 is treated as an ORF (open reading frame) with a function not yet certain. The CDR3 loop spans 16 amino acids. Trimming removed 8 bases from V and 2 bases from J, with 18 bases in between. CDR3 nucleotides: TGCGCCAGCCGCACAGGGTGGCTTACCACTAATGAAAAACTGTTTTTT. This sequence encodes CASRTGWLTTNEKLFF.

The chain carries TRBV5-1 and TRBJ2-7, with 9 positions matching TRBD1. CDR1 and CDR2 from the germline V gene are SGHRS and YFSETQ. V gave up 0 bases and J gave up 2 bases; unmatched junction bases: 0. The CDR3 contains 14 residues. The CDR3 bases are TGCGCCAGCAGCTTGGGGGACAGGGCCTACGAGCAGTACTTC. Translated, it gives CASSLGDRAYEQYF.

The CDR3, as DNA: TGTGCCAGCAGCCCTGGGACTAGCGGGAGGGCAGATACGCAGTATTTT. This codes for CASSPGTSGRADTQYF. V usage is TRBV7-3 and J usage is TRBJ2-3, with TRBD2 matching 16 bases. CDR3 length: 16 amino acids. Germline-derived CDR1 and CDR2 are SGHTA and FQGTGA. After removal of 5 bases from V and 4 bases from J, the junction contained 3 bases not matched to a gene.

This CDR3 is CASSPGVQETQYF. In DNA form, the CDR3 reads TGTGCCAGCAGTCCCGGGGTCCAAGAGACCCAGTACTTC. The chain uses TRBV14 and TRBJ2-5; TRBD2 might be the D (5 bases). Between the trimmed V and J ends, which lost 6 bases and 1 base, there was a span of 9 bases. CDR3 size: 13 residues. Germline CDR1 SGHDN, CDR2 FVKESK. Filled out from reference TRBV14 and TRBJ2-5, the complete variable domain reads EAGVTQFPSHSVIEKGQTVTLRCDPISGHDNLYWYRRVMGKEIKFLLHFVKESKQDESGMPNNRFLAERTGGTYSTLKVQPAELEDSGVYFCASSPGVQETQYFGPGTRLLVL.

The chain carries TRBV19 and TRBJ1-3; 9 bases fit TRBD1. The V and J ends lost 7 bases and 4 bases, in that order; junction bases with no gene match: 8. Germline V CDR1 and CDR2: LNHDA, SQIVND (reference sequence). This CDR3 has 15 amino acids. The CDR3 loop reads CASIRDRARGNTIYF. In DNA, the CDR3 is TGTGCCAGTATACGGGACAGGGCGAGAGGAAACACCATATATTTT.

The chain uses TRBV6-1 and TRBJ2-7; D call uncertain. The CDR3 totals 15 residues. V dropped 3 bases and J dropped 6 bases, with 18 bases sitting between them. Germline loops: CDR1 MNHNS, CDR2 SASEGT. The CDR3 DNA follows: TGTGCCAGCAGTGAGGCGGCTCCACCTAGGATCGAGCAGTACTTC. This translates into CASSEAAPPRIEQYF.

This clone was detected once. The V and J genes are TRBV13 and TRBJ2-1; 9 bases are shared with TRBD2. CDR1 and CDR2 from the germline V gene are PRHDT and FYEKMQ (reference sequence). V was clipped by 0 bases and J by 12 bases; unmatched bases: 9. The CDR3 extends over 15 amino acids. DNA for the CDR3: TGTGCCAGCAGCTTAGGCCGACTAGCGGCGCTTCTGCAGTTCTTC. Residues: CASSLGRLAALLQFF.

V usage is TRBV6-1 and J usage is TRBJ1-6; a weak D match, TRBD1 (6 bases). This CDR3 has 16 amino acids. Germline lookup yields CDR1 MNHNS and CDR2 SASEGT. The ends were cut back, 2 bases at V and 6 bases at J, with 14 bases in the middle. The CDR3 DNA reads as TGTGCCAGCAGTGAACAGGGGAGTCGTCCTAATTCACCCCTCCACTTT. This encodes CASSEQGSRPNSPLHF.

This clone was counted between two and nine times. CDR3 sequence reads: CASSHVAGGPYNEQFF. The DNA for the CDR3 is TGCGCCAGCAGCCACGTAGCGGGGGGCCCATACAATGAGCAGTTCTTC. The chain couples TRBV4-1 to TRBJ2-1; TRBD2 matches at 10 bases. The CDR3 has 16 residues. Germline trimming cut 3 bases from V and 4 bases from J; bases unmatched to any gene: 6. Germline CDR1 MGHRA, CDR2 YSYEKL.

The rearrangement uses TRBV18 and TRBJ2-7, with D possibly matching TRBD2 (6 bases). CDR3 size: 12 residues. The germline gives CDR1 KGHSH, CDR2 LQKENI. Trimming stripped 5 bases from V and 7 bases from J, with 12 bases between. Here the CDR3 DNA reads TGTGCCAGCTCAACGGGGGTTACTGAGCAGTACTTC. It codes for CASSTGVTEQYF.

V gene TRBV7-2 combines with J gene TRBJ2-7, with D possibly matching TRBD1 (5 bases). V was clipped by 1 base and J by 5 bases, with 9 bases between them. CDR1 and CDR2 (germline): SGHTA, FQGNSA. This CDR3 has 13 residues. The CDR3 loop is CASSLGWGNEQYF. Here the CDR3 DNA reads TGTGCCAGCAGCTTAGGTTGGGGCAACGAGCAGTACTTC.

The chain carries TRBV18 and TRBJ1-2; TRBD1 agrees at 9 bases. The junction had 4 bases not matched to a gene; V was cut back by 3 bases and J by 2 bases. Germline V gene sequence: CDR1 KGHSH, CDR2 LQKENI. This CDR3 is 15 amino acids long. The CDR3 nucleotides read TGTGCCAGCTCACCCTCAGGGACAGGGAACTATGGCTACACCTTC. This translates into CASSPSGTGNYGYTF.

The chain carries TRBV28 and TRBJ1-4, with TRBD1 matching over 11 bases. Looked up from germline, CDR1 is MDHEN and CDR2 is SYDVKM. Trimming cost V 6 bases and J 5 bases; bases outside gene matches: 8. The CDR3 totals 16 residues. CDR3 bases: TGTGCCAGCAGCGCGCCGGGACAGGGGGGAAATGAAAAACTGTTTTTT. Translation gives CASSAPGQGGNEKLFF.

The genes are TRBV18 and TRBJ1-5; 7 bases are shared with TRBD1. The CDR3 is 14 amino acids. V lost 4 bases, J lost 3 bases, and 3 bases stayed unmatched. Germline-derived CDR1 and CDR2 are KGHSH and LQKENI. The CDR3 loop is CASSQGQVNQPQHF. The CDR3 region has the DNA TGTGCCAGCTCACAAGGACAGGTCAATCAGCCCCAGCATTTT.

The CDR3 DNA follows: TGCGCCAGCAGCCGATTAATGGCCCCCGGGGAGCTGTTTTTT. Residues: CASSRLMAPGELFF. The chain carries TRBV4-1 and TRBJ2-2; D gene ambiguous. The V end lost 4 bases, the J end lost 6 bases, and 12 bases lay between the germline ends. The CDR3 length is 14 residues. Germline CDR1 and CDR2: MGHRA and YSYEKL.

The rearrangement links TRBV18 to TRBJ2-3, with 8 nucleotides matching TRBD2. V shed 2 bases, J shed 10 bases, and the junction held 2 bases outside the gene matches. Germline CDR1 is KGHSH and CDR2 is LQKENI. The CDR3 covers 12 residues. The CDR3 here is CASSPRREAQYF. The CDR3 bases are TGTGCCAGCTCACCAAGGCGGGAGGCGCAGTATTTT.

The rearrangement uses TRBV28 and TRBJ2-7; no clear D gene. The CDR3 is made up of 11 amino acids. V lost 1 base, J lost 12 bases, and 10 bases lay in between. Germline assignment: CDR1 MDHEN and CDR2 SYDVKM. CDR3 sequence reads: CASSLSAVRYF. As DNA, the CDR3 is TGTGCCAGCAGTTTATCGGCGGTAAGGTACTTC.

This clone was observed once. J is TRBJ2-1 and V is TRBV5-5; 9 nucleotides match TRBD2. This CDR3 is 16 amino acids long. Germline CDR1 and CDR2: SGHKS and YYEKEE (reference sequence). V shed 4 bases, J shed 7 bases, and the junction held 12 bases outside the gene matches. The CDR3 spells CASSPRLGTSSNEQFF. CDR3 coding DNA: TGTGCCAGCAGCCCCCGACTCGGGACTAGCAGTAATGAGCAGTTCTTC.

The genes are TRBV18 and TRBJ2-7, with 10 bases matching TRBD2. This CDR3 has 16 amino acids. Germline values: CDR1 KGHSH, CDR2 LQKENI. With V trimmed by 5 bases and J by 1 base, 8 bases remained unmatched. For the CDR3, the DNA is TGTGCCAGCTCAAGAGCGGGGGGGCCGGGGTCCTACGAGCAGTACTTC. It translates to CASSRAGGPGSYEQYF.

V is TRBV9 and J is TRBJ2-7; D perhaps matches TRBD1 (6 bases). V shed 4 bases and J shed 2 bases, with 19 bases lying between them. The V gene's germline CDR1 is SGDLS and CDR2 YYNGEE. The CDR3 consists of 16 residues. This CDR3 reads CASSSVSQTGTYEQYF. CDR3 DNA sequence: TGTGCCAGCAGCTCCGTCTCCCAGACAGGAACCTACGAGCAGTACTTC.

This sequence joins TRBV7-9 and TRBJ2-5; D remains unclear. The CDR3 runs to 11 residues. Between the trimmed V and J ends, which lost 5 bases and 1 base, there was a span of 2 bases. Germline V gives CDR1 SEHNR, CDR2 FQNEAQ (reference sequence). In nucleotides, the CDR3 is TGTGCCAGCAGCCTCCAAGAGACCCAGTACTTC. Its protein product is CASSLQETQYF.

The chain couples TRBV6-5 to TRBJ1-3, with 10 bases that match TRBD1. Germline V CDR1 and CDR2: MNHEY, SVGAGI. The CDR3 covers 16 residues. With V trimmed by 4 bases and J by 4 bases, 7 bases remained unmatched. For the CDR3, the DNA is TGTGCCAGCAGTTCCTCCGGACAGGGGGGAGGAAACACCATATATTTT. Its translation is CASSSSGQGGGNTIYF.